The 2 T cell receptor beta chains reported below all come from one sample, sequenced in a study of T cell changes during pregnancy in multiple sclerosis. TCRdb's copy holds only in-frame clones and misses some; the assay was immunoSEQ multiplex PCR. The sample lists approximately 89,000 clones; 90% to 95% were seen once. Specimen: peripheral blood, collected after pregnancy. Receptors were obtained from a female donor in good health, enrolled as a control in a pregnancy study.

This chain connects TRBV30 to TRBJ2-3; 9 nucleotides align to TRBD2. The CDR3 runs to 16 residues. Germline CDR1 GTSNPN, CDR2 SVGIG (reference sequence). With 0 bases clipped from V and 0 bases from J, the junction kept 4 bases outside the gene matches. The CDR3 nucleotides read TGTGCCTGGAGTGTGCGACTAGCGGCTAGCACAGATACGCAGTATTTT. Translating gives CAWSVRLAASTDTQYF.

The chain couples TRBV7-9 to TRBJ2-1; D perhaps matches TRBD2 (6 bases). The CDR3 covers 13 residues. With 1 base removed from V and 8 bases from J, the gap between germline ends came to 9 bases. From germline, CDR1 is SEHNR and CDR2 FQNEAQ (reference sequence). CDR3 nucleotide sequence: TGTGCCAGCAGCTTAGACTTAGCGGATGAGCAGTTCTTC. Translation: CASSLDLADEQFF.